A single sample is the source of the 28 T cell receptor beta chains below, sequenced in a study of T cell changes during pregnancy in multiple sclerosis. The repertoire was sequenced with immunoSEQ multiplex PCR; TCRdb's copy has only in-frame clones and lacks some. This table has about 53,000 clones, under 95% appearing once. The specimen comprised CD8+ T cells from peripheral blood mononuclear cells, sampled before pregnancy. These receptors came from a female donor with multiple sclerosis, enrolled in a pregnancy study.

The chain links TRBV5-6 to TRBJ2-2; 8 positions agree with TRBD1. The V segment lost 5 bases and the J segment 5 bases; nucleotides outside the gene matches: 2. The CDR3 has 13 residues. Germline V CDR1 and CDR2: SGHDT, YYEEEE. This CDR3 reads CASRTGVTGELFF. In DNA, the CDR3 is TGTGCCAGCAGGACAGGGGTAACCGGGGAGCTGTTTTTT.

The chain is built from TRBV19 and TRBJ1-2; TRBD1 might be the D (5 bases). Germline CDR1 LNHDA, CDR2 SQIVND (reference sequence). V gave up 4 bases and J gave up 0 bases, with 15 bases separating them. The CDR3 runs to 16 residues. CDR3 nucleotide sequence: TGTGCCAGTAGTAGCCAGCGGGGGGAAGCTAACTATGGCTACACCTTC. Translating gives CASSSQRGEANYGYTF.

The rearrangement uses TRBV12-5 and TRBJ2-1; 12 positions match TRBD2. Germline V gene lookup returns CDR1 LGHNT and CDR2 FRNRAP. The CDR3 has 18 amino acids. V shed 2 bases and J 4 bases; nucleotides not matched to a gene: 9. CDR3 sequence (DNA): TGTGCTAGTGGTTTGCCCTCGACTAGCGGGGGACCATACAATGAGCAGTTCTTC. Residues: CASGLPSTSGGPYNEQFF.

This rearrangement joins TRBV10-1 to TRBJ2-7, with TRBD1 matching 10 bases. The CDR3 sequence is 14 residues long. Germline V CDR1 and CDR2: WNHNN, SYGVQD (reference sequence). V shed 10 bases and J 9 bases; nucleotides not matched to a gene: 15. DNA for the CDR3: TGCGCCAACCACGCCGGGACAGGGGCCGGGGGGCAGTACTTC. Its translation is CANHAGTGAGGQYF.

V and J are TRBV16 and TRBJ1-2; D is perhaps TRBD1 (5 bases). Trimming removed 2 bases from V and 8 bases from J, with 18 bases in between. This CDR3 has 15 amino acids. The germline V gene encodes CDR1 KGHSY and CDR2 FQNENV. Here the CDR3 DNA reads TGTGCCAGCAGCCAACCTACAGAGACAGCTAACGGCTACACCTTC. Protein sequence: CASSQPTETANGYTF.

This chain joins TRBV7-3 and TRBJ2-7; 7 bases are a match to TRBD1. Trimming cost V 2 bases and J 1 base; bases outside gene matches: 11. CDR1 is SGHTA, CDR2 FQGTGA, per germline. CDR3 length: 17 amino acids. The CDR3 spells CASSLATGDGISYEQYF. The CDR3 coding sequence is TGTGCCAGCAGCTTAGCTACAGGGGATGGGATTTCCTACGAGCAGTACTTC.

The chain uses TRBV6-6 and TRBJ1-5; a possible D gene is TRBD1 (5 bases). Germline-derived CDR1 and CDR2 are MNHNY and SVGAGI (reference sequence). The V end was cut by 4 bases, the J end by 3 bases, with 16 bases between. The CDR3 sequence is 16 residues long. The CDR3 bases are TGTGCCAGCAGTTCAACAGGTTATGAGGACAATCAGCCCCAGCATTTT. It yields the protein CASSSTGYEDNQPQHF.

V usage is TRBV4-2 and J usage is TRBJ2-1; weak D call: TRBD2 (6 bases). The V and J ends lost 6 bases and 6 bases respectively, with 21 bases between them. Germline-derived CDR1 and CDR2 are LGHNA and YNFKEQ. The CDR3 consists of 16 residues. This chain's CDR3 is CASSSETGDPLNEQFF. The CDR3 DNA is TGTGCCAGCAGTTCGGAGACGGGGGACCCTCTCAATGAGCAGTTCTTC.

In its sample, this clone was seen once. This chain joins TRBV9 and TRBJ1-4; 7 bases line up with TRBD1. Germline trimming cut 3 bases from V and 5 bases from J; bases unmatched to any gene: 7. CDR1 and CDR2 (germline): SGDLS, YYNGEE. The CDR3 is 15 amino acids. In DNA, the CDR3 is TGTGCCAGCAGCGCTGGGACAGATAAAAATGAAAAACTGTTTTTT. It is translated as CASSAGTDKNEKLFF.

The gene calls are TRBV5-4 and TRBJ2-5; TRBD2 matches at 8 bases. Looked up from germline, CDR1 is SGHNT and CDR2 is YYREEE (reference sequence). The CDR3 has 15 residues. With V trimmed by 5 bases and J by 5 bases, 11 bases remained unmatched. The CDR3 DNA reads TGTGCCAGCAGTCGGTCGGGGGGGGTGTGGGAGACCCAGTACTTC. Protein sequence: CASSRSGGVWETQYF.

V is TRBV5-8 and J is TRBJ2-7; TRBD1 agrees at 8 bases. CDR1 SGHTS and CDR2 YDEGEE come from the germline V gene. After removal of 0 bases from V and 7 bases from J, the junction contained 9 bases not matched to a gene. There are 15 residues in the CDR3. Here the CDR3 reads CASSLAVTGDVEQYF. CDR3 nucleotide sequence: TGTGCCAGCAGCTTGGCCGTGACAGGGGACGTTGAGCAGTACTTC. Looking up the rest from reference TRBV5-8 and TRBJ2-7 gives the full variable domain: EAGVTQSPTHLIKTRGQQATLRCSPISGHTSVYWYQQALGLGLQFLLWYDEGEERNRGNFPPRFSGRQFPNYSSELNVNALELEDSALYLCASSLAVTGDVEQYFGPGTRLTVT.

The chain uses TRBV15 and TRBJ1-2, with D perhaps TRBD1 (5 bases). Trimming left V 2 bases short and J 8 bases short, with 21 bases between. Looked up from germline, CDR1 is LNHNV and CDR2 is YYDKDF (reference sequence). The CDR3 runs 16 residues. CDR3 amino acids: CATSRMDILGNVGYTF. Here the CDR3 DNA reads TGTGCCACCAGCAGAATGGACATCCTGGGGAACGTCGGCTACACCTTC.

The rearrangement joins TRBV7-4 to TRBJ1-1; 7 bases agree with TRBD1. The CDR3 loop spans 17 amino acids. The ends lost 1 base at V and 0 bases at J; junction bases unmatched: 8. The V gene's germline CDR1 is SGHVT and CDR2 SQSDAQ. CDR3 DNA: TGTGCCAGCAGCTTAGTTGGGGACAGTCCAATGAACACTGAAGCTTTCTTT. Translating it yields CASSLVGDSPMNTEAFF. The full variable domain, rest sourced from reference TRBV7-4 and TRBJ1-1, is GAGVSQSPRYKVAKRGRDVALRCDSISGHVTLYWYRQTLGQGSEVLTYSQSDAQRDKSGRPSGRFSAERPERSVSTLKIQRTEQGDSAVYLCASSLVGDSPMNTEAFFGQGTRLTVV.

In its sample, this clone was seen once. This chain joins TRBV7-8 and TRBJ1-5, with 10 positions matching TRBD1. This CDR3 comprises 17 residues. The germline V gene encodes CDR1 SGHVS and CDR2 FQNEAQ. V shed 1 base and J 5 bases; nucleotides not matched to a gene: 8. The CDR3 loop reads CASSLEGTGVIHQPQHF. CDR3 DNA: TGTGCCAGCAGCTTAGAGGGGACAGGGGTTATCCATCAGCCCCAGCATTTT.

The J gene is TRBJ2-7, the V gene TRBV7-9; D ambiguous. V was shortened by 1 base and J by 0 bases, with 7 bases between the two germline ends. Germline V gives CDR1 SEHNR, CDR2 FQNEAQ (reference sequence). The CDR3 totals 14 residues. The CDR3 here is CASSLGVGSYEQYF. Here the CDR3 DNA reads TGTGCCAGCAGCTTAGGTGTCGGCTCCTACGAGCAGTACTTC.

The V gene is TRBV10-3, the J gene TRBJ1-2; 7 positions match TRBD1. The CDR3 is 16 residues long. Unmatched junction bases numbered 12, after V lost 2 bases and J lost 6 bases. The V gene's germline CDR1 is ENHRY and CDR2 SYGVKD. The CDR3 is CAISEPEGARLDGYTF. In DNA, the CDR3 is TGTGCCATCAGTGAGCCTGAGGGGGCTCGGCTAGATGGCTACACCTTC.

This chain joins TRBV11-2 and TRBJ2-5, with TRBD2 matching over 9 bases. The CDR3 has 17 residues. The trim removed 4 bases at V and 5 bases at J, leaving 14 bases unmatched. CDR1 and CDR2 from the germline V gene are SGHAT and FQNNGV. The CDR3 DNA follows: TGTGCCAGCAGCTCTCCAAGAGGACTAGCGAGAGGGGAGACCCAGTACTTC. This translates into CASSSPRGLARGETQYF.

The gene calls are TRBV4-2 and TRBJ2-1; TRBD1 aligns across 10 bases. J lost 3 bases, V lost 5 bases, and 4 bases had no gene match. The CDR3 is 15 amino acids. Germline lookup yields CDR1 LGHNA and CDR2 YNFKEQ. The chain's CDR3 is CASSLGQGFYNEQFF. For the CDR3, the DNA is TGTGCCAGCAGCTTGGGACAGGGGTTCTACAATGAGCAGTTCTTC.

V is TRBV12-1 and J is TRBJ2-3; TRBD1, the D gene given by the table, was not confirmed from the DNA. TRBV12-1 is termed a pseudogene. The CDR3 length is 20 residues. CDR3 in DNA: TGTGCCAGCAGCTTTGAGCCCCGAGCGCGGCAGGGGGCTAGCACAGATACGCAGTATTTT. Its protein product is CASSFEPRARQGASTDTQYF.

The rearrangement uses TRBV18 and TRBJ2-3; 8 bases agree with TRBD2. The V gene's germline CDR1 is KGHSH and CDR2 LQKENI. The V segment lost 3 bases and the J segment 0 bases; nucleotides outside the gene matches: 2. The CDR3 runs 15 residues. The CDR3 DNA follows: TGTGCCAGCTCACCGCTAGCGGGTAGCACAGATACGCAGTATTTT. Protein: CASSPLAGSTDTQYF.

The chain couples TRBV29-1 to TRBJ1-3; D possibly corresponds to TRBD1 (6 bases). The germline V gene encodes CDR1 SQVTM and CDR2 ANQGSEA. V was cut by 5 bases and J by 2 bases, with 10 bases left in between. The CDR3 covers 13 residues. DNA of the CDR3: TGCAGCGTTAGAGGGGGAACTGGAAACACCATATATTTT. It encodes CSVRGGTGNTIYF. The full variable domain, in which reference TRBV29-1 and TRBJ1-3 provide the parts outside the CDR3, is SAVISQKPSRDICQRGTSLTIQCQVDSQVTMMFWYRQQPGQSLTLIATANQGSEATYESGFVIDKFPISRPNLTFSTLTVSNMSPEDSSIYLCSVRGGTGNTIYFGEGSWLTVV.

J is TRBJ1-2 and V is TRBV6-1, with 10 bases identical to TRBD1. The CDR3 totals 18 residues. CDR1 MNHNS and CDR2 SASEGT come from the germline V gene. Trimming removed 2 bases from V and 2 bases from J; junction bases left unmatched: 11. The CDR3, as DNA: TGTGCCAGCAGTGAATTGTCGGGACAGGGGTATGGAAACTATGGCTACACCTTC. This gives the protein CASSELSGQGYGNYGYTF.

As DNA, the CDR3 is TGTGCCAGCAGCCGTACAGGGGATGAAGCTTTCTTT. Translation: CASSRTGDEAFF. The V call is TRBV7-8, the J call TRBJ1-1; 7 nucleotides align to TRBD1. Looked up from germline, CDR1 is SGHVS and CDR2 is FQNEAQ. The CDR3 loop spans 12 amino acids. V lost 5 bases to trimming and J lost 7 bases; unmatched junction nucleotides: 4.

The J gene is TRBJ2-7, the V gene TRBV4-2, with D perhaps TRBD2 (5 bases). The CDR3 runs 15 residues. V was shortened by 5 bases and J by 2 bases, with 16 bases between the two germline ends. Germline lookup yields CDR1 LGHNA and CDR2 YNFKEQ. This chain's CDR3 is CASSEGIARAYEQYF. CDR3 DNA: TGTGCCAGCAGCGAGGGAATAGCGAGAGCCTACGAGCAGTACTTC.

The chain employs TRBV6-1 and TRBJ1-3; TRBD1 matches 9 bases. This CDR3 contains 12 residues. J lost 10 bases, V lost 7 bases, and 5 bases had no gene match. The germline CDR1 and CDR2 sequences are MNHNS and SASEGT. The DNA for the CDR3 is TGTGCCAGCACCGAAGGACAGGGGACCATATATTTT. Protein product: CASTEGQGTIYF.

The chain combines TRBV7-9 with TRBJ2-7; D may be TRBD2 (6 bases). Germline loops: CDR1 SEHNR, CDR2 FQNEAQ (reference sequence). This CDR3 comprises 16 residues. V dropped 1 base and J dropped 5 bases, with 18 bases sitting between them. This chain's CDR3 is CASSLGWGGSGDEQYF. CDR3 DNA: TGTGCCAGCAGCTTAGGATGGGGAGGATCTGGGGACGAGCAGTACTTC. The full variable domain, its missing parts supplied by reference TRBV7-9 and TRBJ2-7, is DTGVSQNPRHKITKRGQNVTFRCDPISEHNRLYWYRQTLGQGPEFLTYFQNEAQLEKSRLLSDRFSAERPKGSFSTLEIQRTEQGDSAMYLCASSLGWGGSGDEQYFGPGTRLTVT.

This chain uses TRBV27 with TRBJ2-7; D might be TRBD1 (6 bases). Per the germline V gene, CDR1 is MNHEY and CDR2 is SMNVEV (reference sequence). The CDR3 covers 13 residues. V lost 7 bases to trimming and J lost 0 bases, with 10 bases between them. The CDR3 sequence is CASKNRASYEQYF. Written as DNA, the CDR3 is TGTGCCAGCAAGAACAGGGCCTCCTACGAGCAGTACTTC.

V and J are TRBV7-9 and TRBJ2-3, with 7 bases identical to TRBD1. This CDR3 has 17 residues. The junction had 14 bases not matched to a gene; V was cut back by 4 bases and J by 4 bases. CDR1 and CDR2 (germline): SEHNR, FQNEAQ (reference sequence). CDR3: CASSSGQVHFMADTQYF. The CDR3 DNA sequence: TGTGCCAGCAGCTCAGGACAGGTCCACTTTATGGCAGATACGCAGTATTTT. Looking up the rest from reference TRBV7-9 and TRBJ2-3 gives the full variable domain: DTGVSQNPRHKITKRGQNVTFRCDPISEHNRLYWYRQTLGQGPEFLTYFQNEAQLEKSRLLSDRFSAERPKGSFSTLEIQRTEQGDSAMYLCASSSGQVHFMADTQYFGPGTRLTVL.